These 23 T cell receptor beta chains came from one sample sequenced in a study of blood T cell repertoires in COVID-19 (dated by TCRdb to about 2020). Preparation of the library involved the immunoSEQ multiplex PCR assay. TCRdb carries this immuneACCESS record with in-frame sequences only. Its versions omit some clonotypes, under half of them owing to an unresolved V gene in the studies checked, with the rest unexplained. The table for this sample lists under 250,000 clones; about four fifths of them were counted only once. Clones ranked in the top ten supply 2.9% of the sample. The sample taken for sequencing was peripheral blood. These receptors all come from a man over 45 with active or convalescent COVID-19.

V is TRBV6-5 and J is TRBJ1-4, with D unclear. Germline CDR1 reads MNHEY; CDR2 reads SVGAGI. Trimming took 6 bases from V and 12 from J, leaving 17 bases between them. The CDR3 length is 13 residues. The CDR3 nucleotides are TGTGCCAGCAGACCAACCGCCTCGGTAGAACTGTTTTTT. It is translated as CASRPTASVELFF.

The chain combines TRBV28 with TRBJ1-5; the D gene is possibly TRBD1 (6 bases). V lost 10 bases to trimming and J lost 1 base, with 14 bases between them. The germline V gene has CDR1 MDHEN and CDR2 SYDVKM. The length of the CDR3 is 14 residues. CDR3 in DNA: TGTGCCACAGAGGACAGTTCGAGCAATCAGCCCCAGCATTTT. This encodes CATEDSSSNQPQHF.

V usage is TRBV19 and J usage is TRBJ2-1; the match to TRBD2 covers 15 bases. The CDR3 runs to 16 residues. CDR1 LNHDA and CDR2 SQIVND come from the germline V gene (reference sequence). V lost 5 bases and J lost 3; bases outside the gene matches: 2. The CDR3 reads CASSSGLAGGYNEQFF. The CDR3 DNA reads TGTGCCAGTAGTTCGGGACTAGCGGGAGGCTACAATGAGCAGTTCTTC.

The CDR3 sequence: CASRQPIENTEAFF. CDR3 bases: TGTGCCAGTAGACAACCCATCGAGAACACTGAAGCTTTCTTT. The rearrangement uses TRBV19 and TRBJ1-1; D not certain. Between the trimmed V and J ends, which lost 6 bases and 1 base, there was a span of 12 bases. CDR1 and CDR2 (germline): LNHDA, SQIVND (reference sequence). The CDR3 is 14 residues long.

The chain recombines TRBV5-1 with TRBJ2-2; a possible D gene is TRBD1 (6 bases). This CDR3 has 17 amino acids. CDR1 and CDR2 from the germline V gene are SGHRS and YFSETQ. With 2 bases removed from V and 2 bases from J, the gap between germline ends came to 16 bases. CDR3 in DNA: TGCGCCAGCAGCTTCCCCCAGGACAGTACTAACACCGGGGAGCTGTTTTTT. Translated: CASSFPQDSTNTGELFF. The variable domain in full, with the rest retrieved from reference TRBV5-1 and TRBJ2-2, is KAGVTQTPRYLIKTRGQQVTLSCSPISGHRSVSWYQQTPGQGLQFLFEYFSETQRNKGNFPGRFSGRQFSNSRSEMNVSTLELGDSALYLCASSFPQDSTNTGELFFGEGSRLTVL.

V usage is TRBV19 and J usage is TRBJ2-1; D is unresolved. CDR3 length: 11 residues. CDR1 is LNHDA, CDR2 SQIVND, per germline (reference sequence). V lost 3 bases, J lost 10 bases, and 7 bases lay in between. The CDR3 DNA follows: TGTGCCAGTAGTATTAGTCGGGAGCAGTTCTTC. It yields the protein CASSISREQFF. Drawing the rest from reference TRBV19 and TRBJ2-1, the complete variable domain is DGGITQSPKYLFRKEGQNVTLSCEQNLNHDAMYWYRQDPGQGLRLIYYSQIVNDFQKGDIAEGYSVSREKKESFPLTVTSAQKNPTAFYLCASSISREQFFGPGTRLTVL.

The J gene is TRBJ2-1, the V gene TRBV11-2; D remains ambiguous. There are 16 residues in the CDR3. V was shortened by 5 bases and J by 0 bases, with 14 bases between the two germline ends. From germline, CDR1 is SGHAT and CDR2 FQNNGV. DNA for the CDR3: TGTGCCAGCAGCCGTTTGAGTTTGAGCTCCTACAATGAGCAGTTCTTC. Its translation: CASSRLSLSSYNEQFF.

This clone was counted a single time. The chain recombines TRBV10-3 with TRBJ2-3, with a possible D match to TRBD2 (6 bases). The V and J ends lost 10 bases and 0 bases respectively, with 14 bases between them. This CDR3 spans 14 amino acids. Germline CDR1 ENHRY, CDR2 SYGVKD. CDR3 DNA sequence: TGTGCCAGCCGGGACTTGTCTAGCACAGATACGCAGTATTTT. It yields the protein CASRDLSSTDTQYF.

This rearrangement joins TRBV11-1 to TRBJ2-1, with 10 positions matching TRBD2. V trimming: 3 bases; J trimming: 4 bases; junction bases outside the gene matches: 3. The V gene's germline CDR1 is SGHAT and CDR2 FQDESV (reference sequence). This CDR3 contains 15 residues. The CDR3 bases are TGTGCCAGCAGCTTGGGTAGCGGGAGGTACAATGAGCAGTTCTTC. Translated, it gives CASSLGSGRYNEQFF.

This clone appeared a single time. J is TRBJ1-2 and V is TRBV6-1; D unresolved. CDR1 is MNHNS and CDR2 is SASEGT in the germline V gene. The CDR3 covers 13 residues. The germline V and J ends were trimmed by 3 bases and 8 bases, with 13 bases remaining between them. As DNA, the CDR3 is TGTGCCAGCAGTGAGAGAGTGGTGAAAGGCTACACCTTC. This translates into CASSERVVKGYTF.

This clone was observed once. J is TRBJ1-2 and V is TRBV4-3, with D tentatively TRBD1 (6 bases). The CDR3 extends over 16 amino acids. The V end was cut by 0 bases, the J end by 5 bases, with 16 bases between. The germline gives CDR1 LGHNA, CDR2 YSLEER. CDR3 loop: CASSQDFTGQEYGYTF. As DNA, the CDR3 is TGCGCCAGCAGCCAAGATTTTACGGGACAAGAGTATGGCTACACCTTC.

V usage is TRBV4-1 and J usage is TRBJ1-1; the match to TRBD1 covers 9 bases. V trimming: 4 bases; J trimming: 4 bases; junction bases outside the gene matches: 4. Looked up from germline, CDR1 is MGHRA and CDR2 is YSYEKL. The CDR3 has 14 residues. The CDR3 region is CASSPWDRVTEAFF. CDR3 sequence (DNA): TGCGCCAGCAGCCCTTGGGACAGGGTCACTGAAGCTTTCTTT.

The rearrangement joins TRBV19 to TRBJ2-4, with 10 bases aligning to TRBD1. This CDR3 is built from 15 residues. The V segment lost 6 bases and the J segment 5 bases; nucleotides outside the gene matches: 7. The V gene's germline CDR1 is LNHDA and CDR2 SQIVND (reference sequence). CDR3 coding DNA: TGTGCCAGTAGCCCGGGACAGGGGACTGAAAACATTCAGTACTTC. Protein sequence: CASSPGQGTENIQYF.

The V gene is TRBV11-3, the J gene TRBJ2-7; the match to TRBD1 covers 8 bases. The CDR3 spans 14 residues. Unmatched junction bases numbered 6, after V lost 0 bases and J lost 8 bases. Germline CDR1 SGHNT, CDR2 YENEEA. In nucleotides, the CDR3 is TGTGCCAGCAGCTTAGATACGGACAGGGAAAAGCAGTACTTC. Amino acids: CASSLDTDREKQYF.

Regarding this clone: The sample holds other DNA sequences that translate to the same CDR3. Written as DNA, the CDR3 is TGTGCCAGCAGTCGGGGAAATTCACCCCTCCACTTT. Translation: CASSRGNSPLHF. The gene calls are TRBV12-3 or TRBV12-4 and TRBJ1-6; D gene uncertain. V dropped 5 bases and J dropped 7 bases, with 6 bases sitting between them. The CDR3 is made up of 12 amino acids.

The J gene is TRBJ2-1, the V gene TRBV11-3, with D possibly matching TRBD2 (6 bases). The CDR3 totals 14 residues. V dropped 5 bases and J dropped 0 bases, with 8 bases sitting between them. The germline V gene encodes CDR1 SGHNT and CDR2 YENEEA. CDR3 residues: CASSRGSSYNEQFF. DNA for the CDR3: TGTGCCAGCAGCCGGGGGTCCTCCTACAATGAGCAGTTCTTC.

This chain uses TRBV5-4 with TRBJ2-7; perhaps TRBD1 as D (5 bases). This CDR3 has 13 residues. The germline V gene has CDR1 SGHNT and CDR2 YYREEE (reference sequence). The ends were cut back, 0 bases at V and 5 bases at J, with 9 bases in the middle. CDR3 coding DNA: TGTGCCAGCAGCTTGGGGGGCAGGGACGAGCAGTACTTC. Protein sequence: CASSLGGRDEQYF.

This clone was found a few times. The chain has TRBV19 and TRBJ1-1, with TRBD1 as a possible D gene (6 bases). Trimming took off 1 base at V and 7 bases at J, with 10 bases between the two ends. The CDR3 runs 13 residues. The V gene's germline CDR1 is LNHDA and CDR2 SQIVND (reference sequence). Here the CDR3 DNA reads TGTGCCAGTAGTATAGCACAGGGCTTTGAAGCTTTCTTT. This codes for CASSIAQGFEAFF. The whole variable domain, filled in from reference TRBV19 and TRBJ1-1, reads DGGITQSPKYLFRKEGQNVTLSCEQNLNHDAMYWYRQDPGQGLRLIYYSQIVNDFQKGDIAEGYSVSREKKESFPLTVTSAQKNPTAFYLCASSIAQGFEAFFGQGTRLTVV.

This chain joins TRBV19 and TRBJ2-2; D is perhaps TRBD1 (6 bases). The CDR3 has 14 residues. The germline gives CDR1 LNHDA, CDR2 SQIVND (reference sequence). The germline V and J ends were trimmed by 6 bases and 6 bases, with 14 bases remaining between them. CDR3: CASRRQVPPGELFF. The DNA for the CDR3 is TGTGCCAGTAGGAGACAGGTCCCCCCCGGGGAGCTGTTTTTT.

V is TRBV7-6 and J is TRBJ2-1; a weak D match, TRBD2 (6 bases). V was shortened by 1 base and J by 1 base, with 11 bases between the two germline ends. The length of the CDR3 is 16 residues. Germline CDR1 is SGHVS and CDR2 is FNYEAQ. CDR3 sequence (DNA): TGTGCCAGCAGCTTAGATGGGGGAGGTTCCTACAATGAGCAGTTCTTC. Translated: CASSLDGGGSYNEQFF.

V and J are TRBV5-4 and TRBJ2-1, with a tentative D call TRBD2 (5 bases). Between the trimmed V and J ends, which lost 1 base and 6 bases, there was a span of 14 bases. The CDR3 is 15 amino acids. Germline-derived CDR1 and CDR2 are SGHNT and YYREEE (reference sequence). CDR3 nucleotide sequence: TGTGCCAGCAGCTTGCTATCCCGGGGAACCAATGAGCAGTTCTTC. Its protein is CASSLLSRGTNEQFF.

Here the CDR3 reads CASSEAGATETQYF. The CDR3 region has the DNA TGTGCCAGCAGTGAAGCGGGAGCTACAGAGACCCAGTACTTC. V is TRBV2 and J is TRBJ2-5, with TRBD2 as a possible D gene (5 bases). CDR3 length: 14 amino acids. The germline V gene has CDR1 SNHLY and CDR2 FYNNEI. The ends were cut back, 0 bases at V and 4 bases at J, with 9 bases in the middle. Looking up the rest from reference TRBV2 and TRBJ2-5 gives the full variable domain: EPEVTQTPSHQVTQMGQEVILRCVPISNHLYFYWYRQILGQKVEFLVSFYNNEISEKSEIFDDQFSVERPDGSNFTLKIRSTKLEDSAMYFCASSEAGATETQYFGPGTRLLVL.

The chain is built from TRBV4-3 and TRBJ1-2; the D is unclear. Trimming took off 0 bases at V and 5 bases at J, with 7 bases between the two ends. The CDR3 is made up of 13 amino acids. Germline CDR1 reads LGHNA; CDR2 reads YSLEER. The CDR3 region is CASSQDGQYGYTF. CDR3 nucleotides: TGCGCCAGCAGCCAAGATGGCCAATATGGCTACACCTTC.